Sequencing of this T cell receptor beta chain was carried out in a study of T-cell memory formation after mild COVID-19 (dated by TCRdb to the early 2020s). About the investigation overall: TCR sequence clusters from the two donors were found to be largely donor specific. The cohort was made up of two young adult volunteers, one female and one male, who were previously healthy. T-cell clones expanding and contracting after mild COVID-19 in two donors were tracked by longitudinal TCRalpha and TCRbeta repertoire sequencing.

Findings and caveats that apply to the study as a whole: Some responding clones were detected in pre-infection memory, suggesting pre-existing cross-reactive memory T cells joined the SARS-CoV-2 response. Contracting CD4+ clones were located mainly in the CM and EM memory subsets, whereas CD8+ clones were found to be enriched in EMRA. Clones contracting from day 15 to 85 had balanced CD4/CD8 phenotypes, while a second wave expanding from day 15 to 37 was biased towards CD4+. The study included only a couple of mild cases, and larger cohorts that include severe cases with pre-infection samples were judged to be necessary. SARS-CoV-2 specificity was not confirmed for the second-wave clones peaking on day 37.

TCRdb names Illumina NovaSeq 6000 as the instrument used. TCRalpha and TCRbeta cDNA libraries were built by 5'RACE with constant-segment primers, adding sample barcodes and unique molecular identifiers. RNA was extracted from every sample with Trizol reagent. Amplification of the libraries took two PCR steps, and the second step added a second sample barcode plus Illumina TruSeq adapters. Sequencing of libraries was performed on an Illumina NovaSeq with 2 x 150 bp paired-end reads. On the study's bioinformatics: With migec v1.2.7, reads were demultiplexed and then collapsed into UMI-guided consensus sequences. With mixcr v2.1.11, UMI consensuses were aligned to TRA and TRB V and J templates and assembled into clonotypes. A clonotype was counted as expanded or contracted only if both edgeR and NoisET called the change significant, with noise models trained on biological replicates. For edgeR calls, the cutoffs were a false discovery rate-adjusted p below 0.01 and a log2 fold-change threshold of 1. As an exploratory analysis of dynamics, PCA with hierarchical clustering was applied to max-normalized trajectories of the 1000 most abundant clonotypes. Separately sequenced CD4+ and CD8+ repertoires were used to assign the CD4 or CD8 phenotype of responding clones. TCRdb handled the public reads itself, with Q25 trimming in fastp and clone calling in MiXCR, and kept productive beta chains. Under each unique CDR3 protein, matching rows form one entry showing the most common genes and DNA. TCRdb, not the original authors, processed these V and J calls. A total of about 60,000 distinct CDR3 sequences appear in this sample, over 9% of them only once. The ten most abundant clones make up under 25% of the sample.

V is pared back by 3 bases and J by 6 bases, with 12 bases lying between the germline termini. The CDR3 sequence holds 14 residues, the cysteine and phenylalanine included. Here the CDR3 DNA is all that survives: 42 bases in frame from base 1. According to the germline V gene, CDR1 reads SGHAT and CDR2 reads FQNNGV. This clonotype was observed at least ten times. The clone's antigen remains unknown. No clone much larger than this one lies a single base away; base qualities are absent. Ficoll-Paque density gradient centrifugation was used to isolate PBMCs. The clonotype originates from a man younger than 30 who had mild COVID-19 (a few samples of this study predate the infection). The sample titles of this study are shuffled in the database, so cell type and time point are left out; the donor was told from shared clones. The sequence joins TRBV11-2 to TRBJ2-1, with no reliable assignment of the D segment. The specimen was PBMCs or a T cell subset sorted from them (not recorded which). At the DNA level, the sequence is TGTGCCAGCAGCTTGGGGTTTGTACTCAATGAGCAGTTCTTC. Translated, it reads CASSLGFVLNEQFF. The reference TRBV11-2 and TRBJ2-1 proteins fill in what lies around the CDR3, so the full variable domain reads EAGVAQSPRYKIIEKRQSVAFWCNPISGHATLYWYQQILGQGPKLLIQFQNNGVVDDSQLPKDRFSAERLKGVDSTLKIQPAKLEDSAVYLCASSLGFVLNEQFFGPGTRLTVL.